These 23 T cell receptor beta chains came from one sample sequenced in a study of cytomegalovirus exposure and HLA in healthy donors. Generated by immunoSEQ multiplex PCR, the TCRdb table keeps only in-frame clones and is missing some. The table shows more than 60,000 clones, with 95% to 96% occurring only once. Input material: PBMCs. The receptor set was obtained from a woman aged 18-29 years in good health and CMV-seropositive.

The V gene is TRBV9, the J gene TRBJ2-2; the match to TRBD1 covers 8 bases. The length of the CDR3 is 15 residues. With V trimmed by 4 bases and J by 0 bases, 2 bases remained unmatched. The V gene's germline CDR1 is SGDLS and CDR2 YYNGEE. The CDR3 coding sequence is TGTGCCAGCAGCAGGACAGGGTCGAACACCGGGGAGCTGTTTTTT. Protein sequence: CASSRTGSNTGELFF.

This chain connects TRBV29-1 to TRBJ2-1; 11 bases line up with TRBD2. The junction had 3 bases not matched to a gene; V was cut back by 0 bases and J by 5 bases. Germline V gene data show CDR1 as SQVTM and CDR2 as ANQGSEA. CDR3 size: 15 residues. The CDR3 loop is CSVEDGTSGHNEQFF. The CDR3 bases are TGCAGCGTTGAAGATGGGACTAGCGGCCACAATGAGCAGTTCTTC.

The CDR3 here is CASSRQKRASSYNEQFF. CDR3 nucleotide sequence: TGTGCCAGCAGCCGTCAAAAGCGGGCGAGCTCCTACAATGAGCAGTTCTTC. J is TRBJ2-1 and V is TRBV28; maybe TRBD2 (6 bases). V lost 6 bases and J lost 0, with 18 bases in between. Germline V CDR1 and CDR2: MDHEN, SYDVKM. The length of the CDR3 is 17 residues.

The chain uses TRBV30 and TRBJ1-1; TRBD1 agrees at 7 bases. V shed 4 bases, J shed 3 bases, and the junction held 14 bases outside the gene matches. The CDR3 contains 16 residues. The germline CDR1 and CDR2 sequences are GTSNPN and SVGIG (reference sequence). CDR3 nucleotide sequence: TGTGCCTGGACAACGAAAATCCAGGGGGGAGACACTGAAGCTTTCTTT. This translates into CAWTTKIQGGDTEAFF.

The rearrangement uses TRBV10-3 and TRBJ2-7, with TRBD2 identical over 9 bases. Per the germline V gene, CDR1 is ENHRY and CDR2 is SYGVKD. Trimming at V came to 6 bases and at J to 5 bases, leaving 8 bases not matched to a gene. The length of the CDR3 is 14 residues. This CDR3 reads CAISVLAGIDEQYF. CDR3 in DNA: TGTGCCATCAGCGTCCTAGCGGGAATTGACGAGCAGTACTTC.

V is TRBV15 and J is TRBJ2-1, with 7 bases matching TRBD2. V lost 0 bases and J lost 7; bases outside the gene matches: 9. Germline assignment: CDR1 LNHNV and CDR2 YYDKDF (reference sequence). This CDR3 is built from 16 residues. In DNA, the CDR3 is TGTGCCACCAGCAGAGATACCGGGACTAAATTTAATGAGCAGTTCTTC. Amino acid sequence: CATSRDTGTKFNEQFF.

This chain connects TRBV9 to TRBJ2-5; D perhaps matches TRBD2 (7 bases). There are 14 residues in the CDR3. The V end lost 4 bases, the J end lost 4 bases, and 14 bases lay between the germline ends. The V gene's germline CDR1 is SGDLS and CDR2 YYNGEE. DNA for the CDR3: TGTGCCAGCAGCAAGAGGGGGGGTTCAGAGACCCAGTACTTC. It is translated as CASSKRGGSETQYF.

The chain uses TRBV28 and TRBJ2-3; TRBD1 matches at 9 bases. The trim removed 6 bases at V and 3 bases at J, leaving 4 bases unmatched. Looked up from germline, CDR1 is MDHEN and CDR2 is SYDVKM. CDR3 length: 14 residues. DNA of the CDR3: TGTGCCAGCAGCAGACAGGGGGGTACAGATACGCAGTATTTT. This sequence encodes CASSRQGGTDTQYF.

This chain uses TRBV7-9 with TRBJ2-3, with TRBD2 matching 11 bases. Trimming at V came to 5 bases and at J to 6 bases, leaving 13 bases not matched to a gene. Per germline, CDR1 SEHNR and CDR2 FQNEAQ (reference sequence). The length of the CDR3 is 17 residues. CDR3 in DNA: TGTGCCAGCAGCCCGATGTCCGTTACTAGCGGGAGCGATACGCAGTATTTT. The encoded protein is CASSPMSVTSGSDTQYF.

The rearrangement uses TRBV6-5 and TRBJ2-3; D possibly corresponds to TRBD2 (5 bases). V lost 2 bases and J 0 bases, leaving 9 bases between the germline ends. The CDR3 sequence is 15 residues long. Germline V gives CDR1 MNHEY, CDR2 SVGAGI. This CDR3 is CASSYAERSTDTQYF. CDR3 DNA sequence: TGTGCCAGCAGTTACGCGGAGCGGAGCACAGATACGCAGTATTTT.

The CDR3 bases are TGTGCCAGTAGTAAACAGGGGGCGATGGGGTACGAGCAGTACTTC. Translating it yields CASSKQGAMGYEQYF. The rearrangement links TRBV19 to TRBJ2-7; 9 nucleotides match TRBD1. With 4 bases clipped from V and 4 bases from J, the junction kept 8 bases outside the gene matches. CDR1 is LNHDA and CDR2 is SQIVND in the germline V gene (reference sequence). The CDR3 covers 15 residues.

The chain links TRBV28 to TRBJ1-5; perhaps TRBD1 as D (6 bases). The V end lost 7 bases, the J end lost 6 bases, and 16 bases lay between the germline ends. Germline assignment: CDR1 MDHEN and CDR2 SYDVKM. This CDR3 has 14 residues. CDR3 bases: TGTGCCAGCACTTCCTCGGGGGGCCCTCAGCCCCAGCATTTT. Amino acids: CASTSSGGPQPQHF.

The V and J genes are TRBV4-3 and TRBJ2-7, with 9 bases fitting TRBD1. Per the germline V gene, CDR1 is LGHNA and CDR2 is YSLEER. The CDR3 is 16 amino acids. Trimming at V came to 1 base and at J to 4 bases, leaving 8 bases not matched to a gene. The CDR3 DNA follows: TGCGCCAGCAGCCAAGGCCGGGACAGGGTAGGATACGAGCAGTACTTC. Translating gives CASSQGRDRVGYEQYF.

The V gene is TRBV11-2, the J gene TRBJ1-3; D is undetermined. The CDR3 extends over 15 amino acids. The germline CDR1 and CDR2 sequences are SGHAT and FQNNGV. V dropped 1 base and J dropped 0 bases, with 7 bases sitting between them. CDR3 sequence reads: CASSLAGSSGNTIYF. The CDR3 region has the DNA TGTGCCAGCAGCTTAGCTGGGAGCTCTGGAAACACCATATATTTT.

J is TRBJ1-1 and V is TRBV6-4; 7 bases are a match to TRBD1. Unmatched junction bases numbered 10, after V lost 2 bases and J lost 10 bases. The CDR3 runs 14 residues. From germline, CDR1 is MRHNA and CDR2 SNTAGT. The CDR3 protein is CASSDVQGPLGAFF. The DNA for the CDR3 is TGTGCCAGCAGTGACGTACAGGGGCCTCTCGGAGCTTTCTTT.

This clone was seen just once. This chain connects TRBV5-1 to TRBJ2-1; 8 positions agree with TRBD2. The CDR3 runs 14 residues. Trimming cost V 5 bases and J 5 bases; bases outside gene matches: 6. Germline V gene lookup returns CDR1 SGHRS and CDR2 YFSETQ. The CDR3 nucleotides are TGCGCCAGCAGAGATAGCGGGGAAGACAATGAGCAGTTCTTC. This codes for CASRDSGEDNEQFF.

The chain recombines TRBV2 with TRBJ2-7, with TRBD1 matching over 8 bases. Trimming removed 5 bases from V and 5 bases from J; junction bases left unmatched: 11. This CDR3 region has 15 residues. The germline V gene encodes CDR1 SNHLY and CDR2 FYNNEI. The CDR3, as DNA: TGTGCCAGCAGTTCGGACAGGGAGTTTTCACACGAGCAGTACTTC. Its protein product is CASSSDREFSHEQYF.

This chain links TRBV9 with TRBJ2-1, with TRBD1 matching over 8 bases. The CDR3 covers 15 residues. Per the germline V gene, CDR1 is SGDLS and CDR2 is YYNGEE. The junction had 5 bases not matched to a gene; V was cut back by 5 bases and J by 1 base. The DNA of the CDR3 is TGTGCCAGCAGTCCAGGGGGCAAGTCCTACAATGAGCAGTTCTTC. Encoded protein: CASSPGGKSYNEQFF.

The chain recombines TRBV15 with TRBJ2-7; 9 bases agree with TRBD2. The germline V gene encodes CDR1 LNHNV and CDR2 YYDKDF (reference sequence). This CDR3 region has 16 residues. V shed 1 base and J 6 bases; nucleotides not matched to a gene: 10. The CDR3 region is CATSRVLAGGPTEQYF. The CDR3 nucleotides read TGTGCCACCAGCAGAGTTCTGGCGGGAGGGCCCACCGAGCAGTACTTC.

This chain joins TRBV9 and TRBJ2-1, with D possibly being TRBD1 (6 bases). V gave up 4 bases and J gave up 15 bases, with 23 bases separating them. Germline V lookup: CDR1 SGDLS, CDR2 YYNGEE. CDR3 size: 14 residues. The CDR3 coding sequence is TGTGCCAGCAGCCCCCAAGTTGGGGGCGCAGTTCGGTTCTTC. Translation: CASSPQVGGAVRFF.

The gene calls are TRBV6-5 and TRBJ1-2, with 8 positions matching TRBD1. V lost 2 bases to trimming and J lost 2 bases; unmatched junction nucleotides: 7. Germline CDR1 reads MNHEY; CDR2 reads SVGAGI. This CDR3 contains 16 residues. The CDR3 DNA reads as TGTGCCAGCAGTTACATTGGGACAGGCCTCAACTATGGCTACACCTTC. Residues: CASSYIGTGLNYGYTF.

The chain recombines TRBV27 with TRBJ2-3; 12 bases align to TRBD2. The ends lost 4 bases at V and 7 bases at J; junction bases unmatched: 9. The germline V gene encodes CDR1 MNHEY and CDR2 SMNVEV (reference sequence). The CDR3 totals 16 residues. CDR3 sequence (DNA): TGTGCCAGCAGTTCCCTTGGGACTAGCGGGTATAATACGCAGTATTTT. Encoded protein: CASSSLGTSGYNTQYF.

The genes are TRBV18 and TRBJ2-2, with 8 bases aligning to TRBD1. The CDR3 covers 17 residues. CDR1 is KGHSH, CDR2 LQKENI, per germline. Trimming took 2 bases from V and 4 from J; bases not matched to a gene: 9. Written as DNA, the CDR3 is TGTGCCAGCTCACCAACCCCAGGGGGCGCCGGCACCGGGGAGCTGTTTTTT. Translated, it gives CASSPTPGGAGTGELFF.